These 8 T cell receptor beta chains came from one sample sequenced in a study of human T cells and chemical hapten exposure. TCRdb used MiXCR to reprocess the RACE reads, holding one entry per CDR3 protein. The sample includes approximately 52,000 distinct CDR3 sequences, about 10% of them seen just once. Time point: patch test 1, 2 weeks after DPC sensitization. Stated treatment: therapeutic diphenylcyclopropenone sensitization with weekly scalp DPC. Total RNA extraction was carried out from unfractionated whole blood. Source: whole blood, taken in connection with sensitization to the hapten diphenylcyclopropenone (DPC). These receptor sequences come from a woman in her thirties or forties with alopecia areata. Some clones in this sample may be carry-over from other donors' samples.

This clonotype was counted ten times or more. The chain uses TRBV7-8 and TRBJ1-1; TRBD1 matches at 9 bases. Trimming took 7 bases from V and 0 from J; bases not matched to a gene: 9. The CDR3 loop spans 16 amino acids. Germline V gives CDR1 SGHVS, CDR2 FQNEAQ. The CDR3: CASTLAWTGVNTEAFF. CDR3 DNA sequence: TGTGCCAGCACCCTGGCGTGGACAGGGGTGAACACTGAAGCTTTCTTT. Full variable domain (remainder filled in from reference TRBV7-8 and TRBJ1-1): GAGVSQSPRYKVAKRGQDVALRCDPISGHVSLFWYQQALGQGPEFLTYFQNEAQLDKSGLPSDRFFAERPEGSVSTLKIQRTQQEDSAVYLCASTLAWTGVNTEAFFGQGTRLTVV.

The table lists this clonotype with a few counts. The rearrangement links TRBV3-1 to TRBJ2-3; possibly TRBD2 for D (6 bases). Per germline, CDR1 LGHDT and CDR2 YNNKEL (reference sequence). The length of the CDR3 is 16 residues. V was trimmed by 0 bases and J by 0 bases, leaving 10 bases between them. The CDR3 loop is CASSQDWGTSTDTQYF. The CDR3 region has the DNA TGTGCCAGCAGCCAAGATTGGGGGACTAGCACAGATACGCAGTATTTT.

There are many counts of this clonotype. The chain joins TRBV6-6 to TRBJ1-2, with D possibly TRBD1 on 6 matching bases. V was pared by 5 bases and J by 4 bases, with 20 bases between. This CDR3 is 16 amino acids long. CDR1 MNHNY and CDR2 SVGAGI come from the germline V gene (reference sequence). The CDR3 region has the DNA TGTGCCAGCAGTGGGGCTGGGACAACGGGCGGCTATGGCTACACCTTC. It specifies CASSGAGTTGGYGYTF.

At least ten counts were recorded for this clonotype. The rearrangement joins TRBV14 to TRBJ1-6; perhaps TRBD1 as D (6 bases). Germline CDR1 reads SGHDN; CDR2 reads FVKESK. Trimming stripped 5 bases from V and 5 bases from J, with 10 bases between. The CDR3 is 14 residues long. Written as DNA, the CDR3 is TGTGCCAGCAGCACAGGGATGAATAATTCACCCCTCCACTTT. Protein: CASSTGMNNSPLHF.

The J gene is TRBJ2-3, the V gene TRBV7-9; D remains unclear. The germline V and J ends were trimmed by 5 bases and 9 bases, with 9 bases remaining between them. The germline V gene has CDR1 SEHNR and CDR2 FQNEAQ (reference sequence). The CDR3 extends over 11 amino acids. The CDR3 loop is CASSGLETQYF. CDR3 nucleotides: TGTGCCAGCAGCGGGCTAGAAACGCAGTATTTT.

This clonotype was seen at least ten times. The V and J genes are TRBV20-1 and TRBJ2-1, with 8 bases that match TRBD2. Germline V gene lookup returns CDR1 DFQATT and CDR2 SNEGSKA (reference sequence). There are 15 residues in the CDR3. V lost 0 bases to trimming and J lost 5 bases; unmatched junction nucleotides: 6. The CDR3 sequence is CSARDEGTRNNEQFF. The CDR3 coding sequence is TGCAGTGCTAGAGATGAGGGGACTAGAAACAATGAGCAGTTCTTC.

This chain connects TRBV16 to TRBJ2-7; 10 bases are a match to TRBD2. The CDR3 contains 17 residues. Losses at the gene ends were 3 bases for V and 5 bases for J; bases not matched to a gene: 13. Germline CDR1 reads KGHSY; CDR2 reads FQNENV. The CDR3 region is CASSHSLSGRAKNEQYF. The CDR3 DNA is TGTGCCAGCAGCCACTCACTAAGCGGGAGGGCCAAAAACGAGCAGTACTTC.

This clonotype was observed at least ten times. This chain uses TRBV27 with TRBJ2-7, with D tentatively TRBD2 (6 bases). Germline V gene data show CDR1 as MNHEY and CDR2 as SMNVEV (reference sequence). The CDR3 has 15 residues. V was shortened by 4 bases and J by 4 bases, with 17 bases between the two germline ends. The CDR3 loop is CASSWTGDGGYEQYF. DNA for the CDR3: TGTGCCAGCAGTTGGACTGGGGACGGGGGTTACGAGCAGTACTTC.